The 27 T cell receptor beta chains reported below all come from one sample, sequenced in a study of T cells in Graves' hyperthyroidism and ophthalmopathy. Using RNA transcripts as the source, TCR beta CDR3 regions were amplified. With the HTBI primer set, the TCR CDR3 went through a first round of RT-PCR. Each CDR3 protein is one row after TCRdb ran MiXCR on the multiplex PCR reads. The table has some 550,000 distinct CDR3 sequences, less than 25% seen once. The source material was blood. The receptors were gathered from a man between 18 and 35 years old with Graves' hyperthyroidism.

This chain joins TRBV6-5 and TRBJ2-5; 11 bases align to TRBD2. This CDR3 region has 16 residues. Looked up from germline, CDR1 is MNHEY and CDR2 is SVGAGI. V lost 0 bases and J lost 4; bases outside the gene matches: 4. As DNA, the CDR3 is TGTGCCAGCAGTTACTCTACTAGCGGGAGTGCAGAGACCCAGTACTTC. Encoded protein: CASSYSTSGSAETQYF.

The chain's CDR3 is CASSREQGAYYGYTF. The DNA of the CDR3 is TGTGCCAGCAGCCGCGAACAGGGGGCCTACTATGGCTACACCTTC. This chain joins TRBV6-1 and TRBJ1-2; 9 bases match TRBD1. V was clipped by 6 bases and J by 3 bases; unmatched bases: 8. Germline assignment: CDR1 MNHNS and CDR2 SASEGT. The CDR3 is made up of 15 amino acids.

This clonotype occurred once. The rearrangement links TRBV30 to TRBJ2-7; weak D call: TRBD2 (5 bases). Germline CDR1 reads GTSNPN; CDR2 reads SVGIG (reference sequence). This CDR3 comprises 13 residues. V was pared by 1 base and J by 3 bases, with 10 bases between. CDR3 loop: CAWSGTWSYEQYF. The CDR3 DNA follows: TGTGCCTGGAGTGGGACTTGGAGCTACGAGCAGTACTTC.

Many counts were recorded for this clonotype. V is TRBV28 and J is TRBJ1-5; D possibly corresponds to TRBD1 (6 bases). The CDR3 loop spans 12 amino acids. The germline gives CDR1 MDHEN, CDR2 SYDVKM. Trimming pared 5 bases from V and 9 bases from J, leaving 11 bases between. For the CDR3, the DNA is TGTGCCAGCAGTGACCAGGGGCGGCCCCAGCATTTT. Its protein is CASSDQGRPQHF.

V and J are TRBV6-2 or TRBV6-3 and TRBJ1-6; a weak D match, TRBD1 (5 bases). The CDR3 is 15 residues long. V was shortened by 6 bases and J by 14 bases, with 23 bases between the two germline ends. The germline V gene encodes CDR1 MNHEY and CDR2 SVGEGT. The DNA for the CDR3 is TGTGCCAGCAGCCCTGCCTTGACGGGGGGTGTGACCCTCCACTTT. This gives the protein CASSPALTGGVTLHF.

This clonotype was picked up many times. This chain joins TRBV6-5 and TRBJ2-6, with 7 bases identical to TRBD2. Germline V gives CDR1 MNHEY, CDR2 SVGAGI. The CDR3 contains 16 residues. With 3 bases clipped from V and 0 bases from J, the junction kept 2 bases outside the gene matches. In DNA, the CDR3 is TGTGCCAGCAGTTATCCGGGGGGCTCTGGGGCCAACGTCCTGACTTTC. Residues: CASSYPGGSGANVLTF.

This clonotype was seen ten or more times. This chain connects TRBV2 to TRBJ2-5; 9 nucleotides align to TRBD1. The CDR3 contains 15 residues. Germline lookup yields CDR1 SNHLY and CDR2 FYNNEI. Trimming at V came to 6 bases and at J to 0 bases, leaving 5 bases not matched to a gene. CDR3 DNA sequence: TGTGCCAGCAGGGAGACAGGGGGATACCAAGAGACCCAGTACTTC. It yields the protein CASRETGGYQETQYF.

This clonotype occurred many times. The CDR3 spells CASSLRTTGANTGELFF. The CDR3 DNA follows: TGTGCCAGCAGTCTTCGCACTACAGGAGCGAACACCGGGGAGCTGTTTTTT. The chain recombines TRBV2 with TRBJ2-2, with a possible D match to TRBD1 (5 bases). V was trimmed by 5 bases and J by 0 bases, leaving 16 bases between them. From germline, CDR1 is SNHLY and CDR2 FYNNEI. This CDR3 has 17 residues.

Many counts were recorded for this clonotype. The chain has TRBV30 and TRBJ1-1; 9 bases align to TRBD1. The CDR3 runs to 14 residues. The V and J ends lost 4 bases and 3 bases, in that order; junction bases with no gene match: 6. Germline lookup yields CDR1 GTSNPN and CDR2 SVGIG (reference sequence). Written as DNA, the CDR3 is TGTGCCTGGAATCTGGACAGGGGCTACACTGAAGCTTTCTTT. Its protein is CAWNLDRGYTEAFF.

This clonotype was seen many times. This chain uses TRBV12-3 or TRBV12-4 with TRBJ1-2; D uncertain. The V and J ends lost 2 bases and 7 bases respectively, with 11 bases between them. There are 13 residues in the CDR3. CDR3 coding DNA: TGTGCCAGCAGTTTACGGCGCGTGGGTGGCTACACCTTC. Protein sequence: CASSLRRVGGYTF.

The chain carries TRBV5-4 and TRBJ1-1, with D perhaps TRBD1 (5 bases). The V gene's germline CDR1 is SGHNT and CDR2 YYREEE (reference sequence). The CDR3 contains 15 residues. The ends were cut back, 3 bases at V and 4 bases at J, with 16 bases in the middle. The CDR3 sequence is CASSSGTREGTEAFF. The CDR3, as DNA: TGTGCCAGCAGCTCCGGGACCCGGGAGGGCACTGAAGCTTTCTTT.

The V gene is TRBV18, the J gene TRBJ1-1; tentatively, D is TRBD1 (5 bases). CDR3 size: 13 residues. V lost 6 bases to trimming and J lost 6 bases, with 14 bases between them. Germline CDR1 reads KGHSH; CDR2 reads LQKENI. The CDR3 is CASSPSGVAEAFF. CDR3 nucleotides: TGTGCCAGCTCCCCGTCGGGGGTGGCTGAAGCTTTCTTT. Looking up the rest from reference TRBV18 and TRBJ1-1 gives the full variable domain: NAGVMQNPRHLVRRRGQEARLRCSPMKGHSHVYWYRQLPEEGLKFMVYLQKENIIDESGMPKERFSAEFPKEGPSILRIQQVVRGDSAAYFCASSPSGVAEAFFGQGTRLTVV.

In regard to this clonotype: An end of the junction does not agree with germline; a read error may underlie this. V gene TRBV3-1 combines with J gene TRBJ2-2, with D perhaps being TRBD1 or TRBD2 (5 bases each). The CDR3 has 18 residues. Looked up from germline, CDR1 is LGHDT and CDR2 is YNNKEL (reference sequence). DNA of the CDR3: TGTGCCAGCAGCCAAGGAGGGCCCCTAGCTTTGGACACCGGGGAGCTGGTTTTT. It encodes CASSQGGPLALDTGELVF.

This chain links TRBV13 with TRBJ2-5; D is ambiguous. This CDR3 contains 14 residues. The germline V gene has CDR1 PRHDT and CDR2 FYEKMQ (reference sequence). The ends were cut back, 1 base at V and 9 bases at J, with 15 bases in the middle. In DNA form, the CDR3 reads TGTGCCAGCAGCTTAGCACCCCTCGGACGCGCCCAGTACTTC. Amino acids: CASSLAPLGRAQYF.

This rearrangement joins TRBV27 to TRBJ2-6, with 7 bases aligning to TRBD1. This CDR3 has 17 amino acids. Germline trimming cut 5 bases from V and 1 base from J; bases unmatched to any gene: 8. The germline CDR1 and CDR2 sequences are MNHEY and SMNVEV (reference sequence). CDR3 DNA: TGTGCCAGCAGTCCCGGGACAGTCCAGTCTGGGGCCAACGTCCTGACTTTC. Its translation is CASSPGTVQSGANVLTF. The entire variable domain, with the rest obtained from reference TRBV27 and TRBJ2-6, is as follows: EAQVTQNPRYLITVTGKKLTVTCSQNMNHEYMSWYRQDPGLGLRQIYYSMNVEVTDKGDVPEGYKVSRKEKRNFPLILESPSPNQTSLYFCASSPGTVQSGANVLTFGAGSRLTVL.

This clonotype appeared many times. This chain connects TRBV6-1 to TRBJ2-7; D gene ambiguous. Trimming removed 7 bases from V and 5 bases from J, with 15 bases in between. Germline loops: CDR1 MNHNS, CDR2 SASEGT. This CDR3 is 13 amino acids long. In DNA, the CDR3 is TGTGCCAGCAAAGCTCCGAATGGCCACGAGCAGTACTTC. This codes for CASKAPNGHEQYF.

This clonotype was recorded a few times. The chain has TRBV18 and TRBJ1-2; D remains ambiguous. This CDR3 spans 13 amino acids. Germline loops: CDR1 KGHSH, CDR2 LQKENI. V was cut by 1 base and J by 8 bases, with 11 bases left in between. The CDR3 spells CASSPQGWLGYTF. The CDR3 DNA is TGTGCCAGCTCACCACAGGGTTGGTTGGGCTACACCTTC. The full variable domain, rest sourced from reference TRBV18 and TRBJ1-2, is NAGVMQNPRHLVRRRGQEARLRCSPMKGHSHVYWYRQLPEEGLKFMVYLQKENIIDESGMPKERFSAEFPKEGPSILRIQQVVRGDSAAYFCASSPQGWLGYTFGSGTRLTVV.

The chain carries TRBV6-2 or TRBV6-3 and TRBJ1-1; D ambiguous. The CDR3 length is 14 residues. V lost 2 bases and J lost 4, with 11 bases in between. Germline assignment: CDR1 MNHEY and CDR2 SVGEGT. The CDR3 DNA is TGTGCCAGCAGTTACAATCCAATCTTCACTGAAGCTTTCTTT. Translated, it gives CASSYNPIFTEAFF.

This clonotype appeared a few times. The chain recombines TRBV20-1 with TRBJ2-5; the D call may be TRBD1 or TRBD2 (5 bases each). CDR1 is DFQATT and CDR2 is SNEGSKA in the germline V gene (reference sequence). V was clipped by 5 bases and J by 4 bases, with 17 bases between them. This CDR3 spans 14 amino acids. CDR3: CSASTIEGRETQYF. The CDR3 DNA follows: TGCAGTGCTTCCACGATTGAGGGGAGAGAGACCCAGTACTTC.

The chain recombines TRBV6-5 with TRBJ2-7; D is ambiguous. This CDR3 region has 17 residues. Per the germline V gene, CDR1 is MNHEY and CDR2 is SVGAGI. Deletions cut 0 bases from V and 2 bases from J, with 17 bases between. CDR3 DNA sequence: TGTGCCAGCAGTTACTCATACTCGGGCAATTTCCCCTACGAGCAGTACTTC. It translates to CASSYSYSGNFPYEQYF.

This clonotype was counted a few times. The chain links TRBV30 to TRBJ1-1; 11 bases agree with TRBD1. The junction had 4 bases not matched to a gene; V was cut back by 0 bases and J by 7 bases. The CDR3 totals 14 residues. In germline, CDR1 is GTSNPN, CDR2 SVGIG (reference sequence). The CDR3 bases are TGTGCCTGGAGTGTAGGACAGGGGGCTGTTGAAGCTTTCTTT. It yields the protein CAWSVGQGAVEAFF.

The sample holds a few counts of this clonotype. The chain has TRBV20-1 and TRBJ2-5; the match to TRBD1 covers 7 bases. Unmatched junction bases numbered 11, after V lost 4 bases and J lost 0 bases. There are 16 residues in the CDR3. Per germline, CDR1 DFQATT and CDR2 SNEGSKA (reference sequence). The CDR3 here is CSATGGEGAYQETQYF. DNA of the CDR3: TGCAGTGCTACCGGCGGCGAGGGGGCATACCAAGAGACCCAGTACTTC.

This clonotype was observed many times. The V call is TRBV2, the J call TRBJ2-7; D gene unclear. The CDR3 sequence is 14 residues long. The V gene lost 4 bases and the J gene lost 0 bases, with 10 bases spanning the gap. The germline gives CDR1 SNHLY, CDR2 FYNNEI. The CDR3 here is CASSVQVYSYEQYF. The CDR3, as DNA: TGTGCCAGCAGTGTCCAAGTCTACTCCTACGAGCAGTACTTC.

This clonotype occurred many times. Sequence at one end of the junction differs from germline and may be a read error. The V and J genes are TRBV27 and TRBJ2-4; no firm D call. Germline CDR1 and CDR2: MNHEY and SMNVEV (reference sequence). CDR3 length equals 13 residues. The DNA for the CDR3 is TGTGCCAGCAGCAGGTCATCCAAAAACATTAAGTACTTC. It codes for CASSRSSKNIKYF.

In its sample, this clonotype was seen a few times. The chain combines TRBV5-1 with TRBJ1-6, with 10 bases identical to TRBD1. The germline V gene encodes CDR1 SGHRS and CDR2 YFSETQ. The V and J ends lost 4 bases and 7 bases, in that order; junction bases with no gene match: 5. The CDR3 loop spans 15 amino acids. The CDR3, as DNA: TGCGCCAGCAGCACGGGACAGGGGTGGAATTCACCCCTCCACTTT. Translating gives CASSTGQGWNSPLHF.

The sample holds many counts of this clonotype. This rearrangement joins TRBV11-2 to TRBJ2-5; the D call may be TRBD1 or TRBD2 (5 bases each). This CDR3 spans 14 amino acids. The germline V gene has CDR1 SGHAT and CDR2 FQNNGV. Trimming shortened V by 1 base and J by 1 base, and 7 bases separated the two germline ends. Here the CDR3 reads CASSLVGTQETQYF. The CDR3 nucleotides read TGTGCCAGCAGCTTAGTAGGGACCCAAGAGACCCAGTACTTC.

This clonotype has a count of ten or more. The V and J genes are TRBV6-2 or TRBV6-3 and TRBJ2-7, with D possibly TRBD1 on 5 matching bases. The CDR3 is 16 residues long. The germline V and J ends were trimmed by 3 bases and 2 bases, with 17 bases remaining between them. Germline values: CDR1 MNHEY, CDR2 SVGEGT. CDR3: CASSYSSQGRPYEQYF. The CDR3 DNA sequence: TGTGCCAGCAGTTATTCTTCCCAGGGTCGGCCCTACGAGCAGTACTTC.